This T cell receptor beta chain was captured by sequencing in a study of T-cell memory formation after mild COVID-19. Employing constant-segment primers, 5'RACE generated TCR alpha and TCR beta cDNA libraries bearing sample barcodes and UMIs. TCRdb reprocessed the 5' RACE reads with MiXCR, giving one entry per CDR3 protein. The table lists 40,000 to 55,000 distinct CDR3 sequences, 10% to 15% of them singletons. This clonotype was picked up many times. The specimen sequenced was PBMCs or a T cell subset sorted from them (not recorded which). The clonotype comes from a man younger than 30 who had mild COVID-19 (a few samples of this study predate the infection). Cell type and time point are not known.

CDR3 in amino acids: CASTSEAGGQETQYF. The CDR3 DNA follows: TGCGCCAGCACCTCAGAAGCGGGGGGCCAAGAGACCCAGTACTTC. The chain is built from TRBV5-1 and TRBJ2-5; 9 nucleotides line up with TRBD2. The germline V gene has CDR1 SGHRS and CDR2 YFSETQ. J lost 1 base, V lost 6 bases, and 7 bases had no gene match. The CDR3 is made up of 15 amino acids.